This TCR beta chain was sequenced in a study of T cell repertoires in cytomegalovirus infection. Turning to the study itself: A matching HLA type, together with CMV infection, was signaled by public TCR beta signatures. Whole-study results and caveats: Across the ex vivo response, the dominant clonotypes were HLA-C-restricted CMV-specific TCR beta clonotypes.

TCRdb called the reads again in MiXCR, with one record for every CDR3 protein. The sample has about 130,000 distinct CDR3 sequences, over 25% seen once; the top ten hold roughly half. The CDR3 consists of 13 residues. Trimming removed 6 bases at V and 4 bases at J, with 13 bases between. In germline, CDR1 is SNHLY, CDR2 FYNNEI. A note on this clonotype: Its antigen remains unidentified.

The TCR was taken from a human donor in good health (CMV status not recorded). Some clones in this sample may be carry-over from other donors' samples. The V gene is TRBV2, the J gene TRBJ2-7, with D possibly being TRBD2 (6 bases). Material: CD8+ T cells from cultured PBMCs, obtained from culture after CMV antigen stimulation. CDR3 loop: CASSHPGEYEQYF. The CDR3 DNA sequence: TGTGCCAGCAGCCACCCGGGGGAGTACGAGCAGTACTTC.